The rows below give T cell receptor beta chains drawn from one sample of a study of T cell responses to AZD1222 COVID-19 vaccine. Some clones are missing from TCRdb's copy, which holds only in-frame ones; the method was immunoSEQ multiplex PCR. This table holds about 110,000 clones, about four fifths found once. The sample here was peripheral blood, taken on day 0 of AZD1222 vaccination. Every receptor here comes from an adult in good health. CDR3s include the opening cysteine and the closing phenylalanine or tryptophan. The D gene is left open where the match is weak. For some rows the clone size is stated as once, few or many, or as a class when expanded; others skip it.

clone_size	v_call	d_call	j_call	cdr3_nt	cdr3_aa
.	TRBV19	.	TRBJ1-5	TGTGCCAGTAGTGCCTTCCAACCCGGTCAGCCCCAGCATTTT	CASSAFQPGQPQHF
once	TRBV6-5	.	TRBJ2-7	TGTGCCAGCAGTTACCGGACAGCGCAGTACTTC	CASSYRTAQYF
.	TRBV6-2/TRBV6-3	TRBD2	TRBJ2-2	TGTGCCAGCAGTAAACGACTAGCGGGAGGGCAGGGCACCGGGGAGCTGTTTTTT	CASSKRLAGGQGTGELFF
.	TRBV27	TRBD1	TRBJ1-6	TGTGCCAGCAGTGTACAGGGGATTAATTCACCCCTCCACTTT	CASSVQGINSPLHF
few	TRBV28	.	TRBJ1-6	TGTGCCAGCAGTTTCCCAAAAACACCCCTCCACTTT	CASSFPKTPLHF
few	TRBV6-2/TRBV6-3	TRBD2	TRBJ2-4	TGTGCCAGCAGTTACTTTCGGACTAGCGGGGTAGCCAAAAACATTCAGTACTTC	CASSYFRTSGVAKNIQYF
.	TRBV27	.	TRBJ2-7	TGTGCCAGCAGGAATACAAGGGCCTCCTACGAGCAGTACTTC	CASRNTRASYEQYF
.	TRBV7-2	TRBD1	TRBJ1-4	TGTGCCAGCGGCCGGGACAGGGGCGCGGTTGGTGAAAAACTGTTTTTT	CASGRDRGAVGEKLFF
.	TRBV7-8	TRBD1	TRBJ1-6	TGTGCCAGCAGGGGAAGACAGGGCAACACCTATAATTCACCCCTCCACTTT	CASRGRQGNTYNSPLHF
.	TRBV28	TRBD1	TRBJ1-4	TGTGCCAGCAGTCTTCACCGGGACAGGGCTGGTGAAAAACTGTTTTTT	CASSLHRDRAGEKLFF
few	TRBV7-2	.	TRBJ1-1	TGTGCCAGCAGCTTAGACCCGGGTTCAAACACTGAAGCTTTCTTT	CASSLDPGSNTEAFF
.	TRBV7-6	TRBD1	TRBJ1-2	TGTGCCAGCGGACAGGGGTCCAACTATGGCTACACCTTC	CASGQGSNYGYTF
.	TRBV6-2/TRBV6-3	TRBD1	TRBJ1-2	TGTGCCAGCAGTTACTCCCCAGGGGGAGGCTATGGCTACACCTTC	CASSYSPGGGYGYTF
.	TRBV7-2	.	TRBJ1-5	TGTGCCAGCAGCCTAAGTAGTAGCAATCAGCCCCAGCATTTT	CASSLSSSNQPQHF
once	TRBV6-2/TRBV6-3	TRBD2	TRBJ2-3	TGTGCCAGCAGCCGTAGAGGGCGGGGGATATCAGATACGCAGTATTTT	CASSRRGRGISDTQYF
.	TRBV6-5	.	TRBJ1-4	TGTGCCAGCAGTTACTTTGGGGGGCGGCAGGAAAAACTGTTTTTT	CASSYFGGRQEKLFF
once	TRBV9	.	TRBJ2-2	TGTGCCAGCAGCGTAGAGGCCGGGGAGCTGTTTTTT	CASSVEAGELFF
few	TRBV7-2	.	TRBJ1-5	TGTGCCAGCAGCCTCAGATGGGGGTCCAATCAGCCCCAGCATTTT	CASSLRWGSNQPQHF
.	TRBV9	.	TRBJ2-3	TGTGCCAGCAGCGTATCACGCGGAGCTAGCACAGATACGCAGTATTTT	CASSVSRGASTDTQYF
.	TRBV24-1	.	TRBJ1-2	TGTGCCACCAGTGATTCTCATCGGCGCTACACCTTC	CATSDSHRRYTF
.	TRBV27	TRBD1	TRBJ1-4	TGTGCCAGCAGGCGGACCGGGACAGGGATTACTAATGAAAAACTGTTTTTT	CASRRTGTGITNEKLFF
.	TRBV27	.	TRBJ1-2	TGTGCCAGCAGTTCCGGTTATGGCTACACCTTC	CASSSGYGYTF
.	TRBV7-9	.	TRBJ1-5	TGTGCCAGCAGCCCCGGAGGACGGGACAATCAGCCCCAGCATTTT	CASSPGGRDNQPQHF
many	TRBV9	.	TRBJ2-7	TGTGCCAGCAGCGTAGACCCTAGCTACGAGCAGTACTTC	CASSVDPSYEQYF
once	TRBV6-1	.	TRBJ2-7	TGTGCCAGCACTGAATTACCAGGGGACGAGCAGTACTTC	CASTELPGDEQYF
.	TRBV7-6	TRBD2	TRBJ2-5	TGTGCCAGCCGCGGGGGGCGGGAGACCCAGTACTTC	CASRGGRETQYF
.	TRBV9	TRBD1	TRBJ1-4	TGTGCCAGCAGCGTAGAAAGTTCGACGGCGACAGGGGGAAATGAAAAACTGTTTTTT	CASSVESSTATGGNEKLFF
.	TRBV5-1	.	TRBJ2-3	TGCGCCAGCAGCGGCCAATTCGGGGGTTCAGATACGCAGTATTTT	CASSGQFGGSDTQYF
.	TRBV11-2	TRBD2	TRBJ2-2	TGTGCCAGCAGCTTACCGACTAGCGGGAGGAGACATAACGGGGAGCTGTTTTTT	CASSLPTSGRRHNGELFF
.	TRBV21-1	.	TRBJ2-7	TGTGCCAGCAGCCCACCTATTCCCTACGAGCAGTACTTC	CASSPPIPYEQYF
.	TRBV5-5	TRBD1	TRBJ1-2	TGTGCCAGCAGTTCGACAGGGCAGTATGGCTACACCTTC	CASSSTGQYGYTF
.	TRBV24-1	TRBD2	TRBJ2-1	TGTGCCACCAGTGATGGACTAGTCTCGCACAATGAGCAGTTCTTC	CATSDGLVSHNEQFF
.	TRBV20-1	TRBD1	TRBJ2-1	TGCAGTGCTAGTCAGACAGGGGGGGTGAGGAATGAGCAGTTCTTC	CSASQTGGVRNEQFF
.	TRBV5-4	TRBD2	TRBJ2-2	TGTGCCAGCAGGACTAGCGGGAGGGGTAACACCGGGGAGCTGTTTTTT	CASRTSGRGNTGELFF
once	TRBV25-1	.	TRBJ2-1	TGTGCCACCCAATCCGCGGGGACCTACAATGAGCAGTTCTTC	CATQSAGTYNEQFF
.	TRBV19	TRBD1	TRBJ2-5	TGTGCCAGTAGTATGGACAGGGCGGAGACCCAGTACTTC	CASSMDRAETQYF
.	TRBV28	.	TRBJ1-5	TGTGCCAGCAGTGTAATACGAGGGGGTCAGCCCCAGCATTTT	CASSVIRGGQPQHF
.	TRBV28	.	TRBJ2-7	TGTGCCAGCAAAGTTTATGGGAGCCTAGCTCGCGTCGGGCAGTACTTC	CASKVYGSLARVGQYF
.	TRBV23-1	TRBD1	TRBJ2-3	TGCGCCAGCAGTCAATCGAGGGGGACAGGGGACTTCCAGACTAGCAGCACAGATACGCAGTATTTT	CASSQSRGTGDFQTSSTDTQYF
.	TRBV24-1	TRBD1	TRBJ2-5	TGTGCCACCAGTGGCGGACAGGGGACCCAGTACTTC	CATSGGQGTQYF
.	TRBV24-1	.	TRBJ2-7	TGTGCCACCAGCAGGGACTACGAGCAGTACTTC	CATSRDYEQYF
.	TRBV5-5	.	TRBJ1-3	TGTGCCAGCAGCAGCGGACAGAAGTCTGGAAACACCATATATTTT	CASSSGQKSGNTIYF
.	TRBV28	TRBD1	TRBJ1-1	TGTGCCAGCACCCCACCCGGACAGGGGACTGAAGCTTTCTTT	CASTPPGQGTEAFF
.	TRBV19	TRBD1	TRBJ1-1	TGTGCCAGTACCCGGGACAGCGGTCGCACTGAAGCTTTCTTT	CASTRDSGRTEAFF
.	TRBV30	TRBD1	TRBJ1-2	TGTGCCTGGAGCCTAGCCAGACAGGGAGGCTACACCTTC	CAWSLARQGGYTF
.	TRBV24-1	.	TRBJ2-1	TGTGCCACCAGCGAGGACTCGAGCTCCTACAATGAGCAGTTCTTC	CATSEDSSSYNEQFF
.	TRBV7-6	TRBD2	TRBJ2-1	TGTGCCAGCAGCTCCCGAAGCGGGAGGTTATACAATGAGCAGTTCTTC	CASSSRSGRLYNEQFF
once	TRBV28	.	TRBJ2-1	TGTGCCAGCACCCCAGGAGGGACCCTCTACAATGAGCAGTTCTTC	CASTPGGTLYNEQFF
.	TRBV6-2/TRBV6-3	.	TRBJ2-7	TGTGCCAGCAGCCAAAACTACGAGCAGTACTTC	CASSQNYEQYF
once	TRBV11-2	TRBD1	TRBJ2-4	TGTGCCAGCAGCTTCACAGGGGGAAGCATTCAGTACTTC	CASSFTGGSIQYF
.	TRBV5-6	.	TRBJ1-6	TGTGCCAGACATAATTCACCCCTCCACTTT	CARHNSPLHF
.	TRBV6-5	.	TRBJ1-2	TGTGCCAGCAGCCAGGGTGGTGGCTACACCTTC	CASSQGGGYTF
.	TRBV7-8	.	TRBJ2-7	TGTGCCAGCAGCGGGGGATTGGGGCAGAGCTCCTACGAGCAGTACTTC	CASSGGLGQSSYEQYF
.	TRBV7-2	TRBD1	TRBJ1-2	TGTGCCAGCAGCTCCCAAGGACAGGGTGTAGGGTCCTATGGCTACACCTTC	CASSSQGQGVGSYGYTF
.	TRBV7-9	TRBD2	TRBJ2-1	TGTGCCAGCAGCTTCGTACCGGGACTAACTAAGAATGAGCAGTTCTTC	CASSFVPGLTKNEQFF
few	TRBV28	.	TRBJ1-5	TGTGCCAGCAGTTTATCCGGGGCCTACAATCAGCCCCAGCATTTT	CASSLSGAYNQPQHF
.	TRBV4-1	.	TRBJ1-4	TGCGCCAGCTCTGGGAACCATCTTGCAACTAATGAAAAACTGTTTTTT	CASSGNHLATNEKLFF
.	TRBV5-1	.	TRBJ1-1	TGCGCCAGCAGCCAATGGACCACGAACACTGAAGCTTTCTTT	CASSQWTTNTEAFF
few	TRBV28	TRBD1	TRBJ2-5	TGTGCCAGCAGTTCCCCCCGGGACAGCGCCTCTTACCAAGAGACCCAGTACTTC	CASSSPRDSASYQETQYF
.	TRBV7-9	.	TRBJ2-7	TGTGCCAGCAGCCAAGGACAGATCTACGAGCAGTACTTC	CASSQGQIYEQYF